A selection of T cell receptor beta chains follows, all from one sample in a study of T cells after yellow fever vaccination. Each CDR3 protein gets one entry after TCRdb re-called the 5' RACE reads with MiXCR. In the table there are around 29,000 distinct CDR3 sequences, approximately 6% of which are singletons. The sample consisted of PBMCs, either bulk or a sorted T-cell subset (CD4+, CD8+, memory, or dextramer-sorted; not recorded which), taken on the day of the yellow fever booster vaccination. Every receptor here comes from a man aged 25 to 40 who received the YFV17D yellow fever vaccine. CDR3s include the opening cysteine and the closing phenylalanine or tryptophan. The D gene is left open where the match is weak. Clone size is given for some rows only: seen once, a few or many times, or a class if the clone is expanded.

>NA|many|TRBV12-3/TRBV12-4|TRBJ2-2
CASTLLLTGELFF
TGTGCCAGCACTCTATTATTAACCGGGGAGCTGTTTTTT
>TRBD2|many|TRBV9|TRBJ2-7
CASSVGELAGYEQYF
TGTGCCAGCAGCGTAGGTGAACTAGCGGGGTACGAGCAGTACTTC
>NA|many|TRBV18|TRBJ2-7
CASSPPGDSYEQYF
TGTGCCAGCTCGCCCCCCGGGGACTCCTACGAGCAGTACTTC
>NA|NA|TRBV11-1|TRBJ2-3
CASREPATDTQYF
TGTGCCAGCCGGGAACCGGCCACAGATACGCAGTATTTT
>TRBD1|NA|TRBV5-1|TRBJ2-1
CASSPGQEYNEQFF
TGCGCCAGCAGCCCGGGACAGGAGTACAATGAGCAGTTCTTC
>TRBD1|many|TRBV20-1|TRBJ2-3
CSAPRRDRVADTQYF
TGCAGTGCTCCACGTCGGGACAGGGTGGCAGATACGCAGTATTTT
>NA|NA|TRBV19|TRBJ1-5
CASSGVQRNQPQHF
TGTGCCTCCTCGGGGGTACAGCGCAATCAGCCCCAGCATTTT
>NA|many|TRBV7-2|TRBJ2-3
CASSLSGPSTDTQYF
TGTGCCAGCAGCTTATCGGGGCCTAGCACAGATACGCAGTATTTT
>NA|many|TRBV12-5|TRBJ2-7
CASGLVLIAPFADSYEQYF
TGTGCTAGTGGTTTGGTACTAATAGCCCCGTTTGCGGACTCCTACGAGCAGTACTTC
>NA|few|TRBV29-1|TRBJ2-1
CSDSGLLYNEQFF
TGCAGTGACTCGGGGCTGCTGTACAATGAGCAGTTCTTC
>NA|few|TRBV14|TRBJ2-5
CASSPPGRPPWTQYF
TGTGCCAGCAGCCCACCGGGGCGCCCCCCATGGACCCAGTACTTC
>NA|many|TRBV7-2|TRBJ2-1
CASSLQAQVERNEQFF
TGTGCCAGCAGCCTCCAGGCACAGGTCGAGAGGAATGAGCAGTTCTTC
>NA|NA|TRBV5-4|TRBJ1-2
CASSLGGGDAYGYTF
TGTGCCAGCAGCCTGGGGGGAGGGGATGCCTATGGCTACACCTTC
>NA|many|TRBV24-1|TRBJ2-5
CATSGDLETQYF
TGTGCCACCAGTGGGGATTTGGAGACCCAGTACTTC
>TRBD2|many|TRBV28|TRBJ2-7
CASIMRGRGYEQYF
TGTGCCAGCATTATGCGGGGGAGAGGATACGAGCAGTACTTC
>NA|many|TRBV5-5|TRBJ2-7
CASSFSGNEQYF
TGTGCCAGCAGCTTTTCAGGGAACGAGCAGTACTTC
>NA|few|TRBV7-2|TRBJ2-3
CASSQQGLTDTQYF
TGTGCCAGCAGCCAACAGGGTCTCACAGATACGCAGTATTTT
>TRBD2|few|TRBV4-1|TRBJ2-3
CASSQDGGLAATDTQYF
TGCGCCAGCAGCCAAGATGGGGGTCTAGCGGCCACAGATACGCAGTATTTT
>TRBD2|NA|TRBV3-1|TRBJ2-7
CASSQDRIGLAGGEQYF
TGTGCCTCCAGCCAAGATCGTATAGGGCTAGCGGGAGGCGAGCAGTACTTC
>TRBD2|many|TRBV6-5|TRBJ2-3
CASSPLAGALFGTDTQYF
TGTGCCAGCAGTCCCCTAGCGGGAGCTCTTTTCGGCACAGATACGCAGTATTTT
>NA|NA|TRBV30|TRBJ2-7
CAWSSRDGSYEQYF
TGTGCCTGGTCCTCCAGGGATGGGTCGTACGAGCAGTACTTC
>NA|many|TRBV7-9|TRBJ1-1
CACTPNTEAFF
TGTGCCTGTACCCCGAACACTGAAGCTTTCTTT
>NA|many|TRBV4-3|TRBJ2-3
CASSRYRDSADTQYF
TGCGCCAGCAGCCGGTACAGGGATTCCGCAGATACGCAGTATTTT
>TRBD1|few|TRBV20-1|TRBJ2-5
CSASYRQGATPRETQYF
TGCAGTGCTTCCTACCGACAGGGAGCTACTCCCAGGGAGACCCAGTACTTC
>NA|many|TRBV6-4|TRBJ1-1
CASSRTQGNTEAFF
TGTGCCAGCAGTCGAACTCAGGGAAACACTGAAGCTTTCTTT
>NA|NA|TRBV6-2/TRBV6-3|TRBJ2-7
CASSWEVSSYEQYF
TGTGCCAGCAGTTGGGAGGTGAGCTCCTACGAGCAGTACTTC
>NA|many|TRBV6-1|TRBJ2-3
CASSSGQIPDTQYF
TGTGCCAGCAGCTCCGGACAGATTCCAGATACGCAGTATTTT
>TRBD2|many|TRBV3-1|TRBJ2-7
CASSQGAGGAEQYF
TGTGCCAGCAGCCAAGGGGCGGGAGGGGCCGAGCAGTACTTC
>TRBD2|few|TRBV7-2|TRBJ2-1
CASSLGLAGVEQFF
TGTGCCAGCAGCTTGGGACTAGCGGGAGTCGAGCAGTTCTTC
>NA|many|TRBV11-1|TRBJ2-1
CASSSQDGSRRISYNEQFF
TGTGCCAGCAGCTCCCAGGACGGGAGTAGACGAATTTCCTACAATGAGCAGTTCTTC
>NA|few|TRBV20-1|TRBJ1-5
CSASSRVRINQPQHF
TGCAGTGCGAGCAGCAGGGTACGAATTAATCAGCCCCAGCATTTT
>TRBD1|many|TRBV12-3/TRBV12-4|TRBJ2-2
CASRRTGVDTGELFF
TGTGCCAGCAGACGGACAGGGGTTGACACCGGGGAGCTGTTTTTT
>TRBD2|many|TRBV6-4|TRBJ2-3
CASSETSGEGDTQYF
TGTGCCAGCAGTGAAACTAGCGGAGAGGGCGATACGCAGTATTTT
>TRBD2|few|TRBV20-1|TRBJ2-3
CSKTSGRWGTDTQYF
TGCAGTAAGACTAGCGGACGTTGGGGGACAGATACGCAGTATTTT
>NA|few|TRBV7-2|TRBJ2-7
CASSLGRVVEQYF
TGTGCCAGCAGCTTAGGAAGGGTCGTCGAGCAGTACTTC
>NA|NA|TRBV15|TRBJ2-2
CATRTGTVVTGELFF
TGTGCCACCAGAACCGGGACGGTGGTCACCGGGGAGCTGTTTTTT
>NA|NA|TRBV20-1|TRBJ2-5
CSASRDQFVWETQYF
TGCAGTGCCAGCCGGGACCAATTCGTGTGGGAGACCCAGTACTTC
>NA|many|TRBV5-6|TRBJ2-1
CASSRVPGTYNEQFF
TGTGCCAGCAGCCGGGTACCGGGCACCTACAATGAGCAGTTCTTC
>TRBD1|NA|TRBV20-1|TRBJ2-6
CSASTRDRMSGANVLTF
TGCAGTGCGTCCACCCGGGACAGAATGTCTGGGGCCAACGTCCTGACTTTC
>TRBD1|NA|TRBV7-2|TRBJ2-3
CASSQDRPGADTQYF
TGTGCCAGCAGCCAGGACAGGCCTGGGGCAGATACGCAGTATTTT
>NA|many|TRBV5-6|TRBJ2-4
CASSLGSAKNIQYF
TGTGCCAGCAGCTTGGGTTCGGCCAAAAACATTCAGTACTTC